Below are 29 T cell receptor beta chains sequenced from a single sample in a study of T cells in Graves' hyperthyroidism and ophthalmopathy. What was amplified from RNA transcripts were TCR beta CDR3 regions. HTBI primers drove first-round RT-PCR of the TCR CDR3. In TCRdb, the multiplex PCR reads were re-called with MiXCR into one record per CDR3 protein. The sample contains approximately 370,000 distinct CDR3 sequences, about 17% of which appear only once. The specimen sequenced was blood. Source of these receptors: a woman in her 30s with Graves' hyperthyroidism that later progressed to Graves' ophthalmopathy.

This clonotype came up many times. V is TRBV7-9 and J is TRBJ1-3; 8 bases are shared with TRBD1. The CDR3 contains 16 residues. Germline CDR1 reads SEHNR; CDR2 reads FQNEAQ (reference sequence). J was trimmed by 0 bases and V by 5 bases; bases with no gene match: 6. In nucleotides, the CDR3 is TGTGCCAGCAGCGTGGACAGGGCGAGCTCTGGAAACACCATATATTTT. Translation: CASSVDRASSGNTIYF.

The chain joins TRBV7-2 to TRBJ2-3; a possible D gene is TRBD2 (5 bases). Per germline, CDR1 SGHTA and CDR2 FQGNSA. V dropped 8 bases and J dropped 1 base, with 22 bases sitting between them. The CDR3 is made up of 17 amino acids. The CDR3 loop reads CASEKTTRNRRTDTQYF. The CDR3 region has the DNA TGTGCCAGCGAGAAGACTACACGAAATAGGCGCACAGATACGCAGTATTTT.

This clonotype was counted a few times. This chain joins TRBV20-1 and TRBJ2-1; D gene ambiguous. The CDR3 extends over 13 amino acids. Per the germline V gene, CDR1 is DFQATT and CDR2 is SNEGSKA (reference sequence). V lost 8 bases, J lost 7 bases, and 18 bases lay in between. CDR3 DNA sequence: TGCAGTACAAGGCCCCCTGTGGTAAATGAGCAGTTCTTC. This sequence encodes CSTRPPVVNEQFF.

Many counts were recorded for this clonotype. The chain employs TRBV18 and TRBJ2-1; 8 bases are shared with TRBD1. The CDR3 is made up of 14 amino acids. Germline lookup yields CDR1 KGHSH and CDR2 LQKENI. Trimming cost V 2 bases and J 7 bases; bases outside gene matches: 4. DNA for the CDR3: TGTGCCAGCTCACCATTAACAGGGGGGAATGAGCAGTTCTTC. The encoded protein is CASSPLTGGNEQFF.

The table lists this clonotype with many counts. CDR3 amino acids: CASSRLAVGTDTQYF. CDR3 sequence (DNA): TGTGCCAGCAGCCGACTAGCGGTTGGCACAGATACGCAGTATTTT. The chain combines TRBV12-3 or TRBV12-4 with TRBJ2-3, with TRBD2 identical over 9 bases. This CDR3 has 15 residues. Trimming at V came to 6 bases and at J to 1 base, leaving 5 bases not matched to a gene.

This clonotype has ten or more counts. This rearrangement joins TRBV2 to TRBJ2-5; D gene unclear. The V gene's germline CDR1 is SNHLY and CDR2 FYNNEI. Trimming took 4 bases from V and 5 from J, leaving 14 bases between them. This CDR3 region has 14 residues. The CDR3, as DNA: TGTGCCAGCAGTGTAGCAAGGTCGTCCGAGACCCAGTACTTC. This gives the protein CASSVARSSETQYF.

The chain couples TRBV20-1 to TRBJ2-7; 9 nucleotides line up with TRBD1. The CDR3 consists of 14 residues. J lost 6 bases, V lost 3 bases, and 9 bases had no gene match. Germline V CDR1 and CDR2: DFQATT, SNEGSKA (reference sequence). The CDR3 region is CSARDRGALLEQYF. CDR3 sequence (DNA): TGCAGTGCTAGGGACAGGGGCGCCCTACTCGAGCAGTACTTC.

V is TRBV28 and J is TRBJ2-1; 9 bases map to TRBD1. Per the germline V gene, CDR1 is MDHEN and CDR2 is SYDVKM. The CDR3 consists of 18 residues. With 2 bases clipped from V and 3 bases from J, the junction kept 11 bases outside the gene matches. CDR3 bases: TGTGCCAGCAGTTTACCCCTGGGACAGGGAGACATCTACAATGAGCAGTTCTTC. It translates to CASSLPLGQGDIYNEQFF.

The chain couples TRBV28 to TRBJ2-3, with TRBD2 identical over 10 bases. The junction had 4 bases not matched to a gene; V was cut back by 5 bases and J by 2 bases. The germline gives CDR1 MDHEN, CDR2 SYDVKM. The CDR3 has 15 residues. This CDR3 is CASSTSGTTTDTQYF. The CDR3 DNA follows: TGTGCCAGCAGTACTAGCGGGACAACCACAGATACGCAGTATTTT.

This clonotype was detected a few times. CDR3 sequence: CASSITGKQGFYTEAFF. In DNA, the CDR3 is TGTGCCAGTAGTATAACGGGGAAACAGGGGTTCTACACTGAAGCTTTCTTT. This chain uses TRBV19 with TRBJ1-1, with 7 positions matching TRBD1. V lost 2 bases, J lost 3 bases, and 12 bases stayed unmatched. Germline-derived CDR1 and CDR2 are LNHDA and SQIVND (reference sequence). The CDR3 runs to 17 residues.

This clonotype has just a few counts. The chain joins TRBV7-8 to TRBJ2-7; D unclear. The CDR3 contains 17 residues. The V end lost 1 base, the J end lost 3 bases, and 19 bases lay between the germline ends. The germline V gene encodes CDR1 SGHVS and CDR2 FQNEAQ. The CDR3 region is CASSLVPYSSRNYEQYF. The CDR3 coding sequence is TGTGCCAGCAGCTTAGTTCCCTATAGTTCCAGAAACTACGAGCAGTACTTC. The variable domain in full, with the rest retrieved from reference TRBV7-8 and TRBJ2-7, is GAGVSQSPRYKVAKRGQDVALRCDPISGHVSLFWYQQALGQGPEFLTYFQNEAQLDKSGLPSDRFFAERPEGSVSTLKIQRTQQEDSAVYLCASSLVPYSSRNYEQYFGPGTRLTVT.

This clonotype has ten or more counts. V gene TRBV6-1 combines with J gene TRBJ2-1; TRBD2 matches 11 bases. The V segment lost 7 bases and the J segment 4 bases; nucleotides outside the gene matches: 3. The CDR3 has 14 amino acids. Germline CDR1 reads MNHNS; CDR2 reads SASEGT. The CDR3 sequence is CASTGTSGYNEQFF. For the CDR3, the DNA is TGTGCCAGCACCGGGACTAGCGGATACAATGAGCAGTTCTTC.

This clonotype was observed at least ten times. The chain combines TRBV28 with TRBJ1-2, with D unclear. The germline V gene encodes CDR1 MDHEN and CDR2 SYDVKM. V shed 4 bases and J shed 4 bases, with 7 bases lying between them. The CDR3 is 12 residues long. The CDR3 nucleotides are TGTGCCAGCAGTTATCTTTCCTATGGCTACACCTTC. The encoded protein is CASSYLSYGYTF.

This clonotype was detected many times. As DNA, the CDR3 is TGTGCCAGCAGTCCGCACCGACAGGGCCAGTACTTC. Its translation is CASSPHRQGQYF. This chain links TRBV28 with TRBJ2-5, with 7 bases lining up with TRBD1. The J segment lost 10 bases and the V segment lost 5 bases, leaving 7 bases of the junction unmatched. This CDR3 has 12 residues. The germline gives CDR1 MDHEN, CDR2 SYDVKM.

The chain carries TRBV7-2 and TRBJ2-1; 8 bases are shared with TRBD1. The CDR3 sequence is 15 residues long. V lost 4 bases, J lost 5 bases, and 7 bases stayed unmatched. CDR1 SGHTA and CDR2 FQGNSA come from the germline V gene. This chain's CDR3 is CASSSTGDPNNEQFF. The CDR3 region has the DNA TGTGCCAGCAGCTCGACAGGGGATCCGAACAATGAGCAGTTCTTC.

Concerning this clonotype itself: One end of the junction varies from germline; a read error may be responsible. The CDR3 loop is CASSILTGSSYNEQFF. The CDR3 coding sequence is TGCGCCAGCAGTATTCTCACAGGGAGCTCCTACAATGAGCAGTTCTTC. The chain has TRBV28 and TRBJ2-1; possible D gene TRBD1, 6 bases. This CDR3 contains 16 residues. Germline CDR1 reads MDHEN; CDR2 reads SYDVKM.

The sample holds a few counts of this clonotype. The CDR3: CSVRGAGGYNEQFF. The CDR3 DNA reads as TGCAGCGTCCGGGGAGCGGGAGGTTACAATGAGCAGTTCTTC. The V call is TRBV29-1, the J call TRBJ2-1; 9 nucleotides match TRBD2. V shed 6 bases, J shed 4 bases, and the junction held 7 bases outside the gene matches. The length of the CDR3 is 14 residues. Germline loops: CDR1 SQVTM, CDR2 ANQGSEA.

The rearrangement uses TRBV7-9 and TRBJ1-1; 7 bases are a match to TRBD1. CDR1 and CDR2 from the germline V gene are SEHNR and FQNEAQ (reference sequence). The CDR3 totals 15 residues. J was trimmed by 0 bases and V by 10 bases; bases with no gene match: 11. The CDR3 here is CATGGQFVMNTEAFF. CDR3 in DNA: TGTGCCACGGGGGGACAGTTCGTGATGAACACTGAAGCTTTCTTT.

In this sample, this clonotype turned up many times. The CDR3 reads CSAATSGYNEQFF. CDR3 coding DNA: TGCAGCGCAGCGACTAGCGGATACAATGAGCAGTTCTTC. The chain uses TRBV29-1 and TRBJ2-1, with 9 bases matching TRBD2. This CDR3 is built from 13 residues. Germline-derived CDR1 and CDR2 are SQVTM and ANQGSEA. V trimming: 7 bases; J trimming: 4 bases; junction bases outside the gene matches: 5.

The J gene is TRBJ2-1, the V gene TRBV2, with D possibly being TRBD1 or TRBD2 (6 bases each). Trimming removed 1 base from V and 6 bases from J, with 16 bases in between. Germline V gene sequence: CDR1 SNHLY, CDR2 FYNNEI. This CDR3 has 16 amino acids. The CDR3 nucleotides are TGTGCCAGCAGTGAAGTAGGGCTAGGGGGACTCAATGAGCAGTTCTTC. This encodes CASSEVGLGGLNEQFF.

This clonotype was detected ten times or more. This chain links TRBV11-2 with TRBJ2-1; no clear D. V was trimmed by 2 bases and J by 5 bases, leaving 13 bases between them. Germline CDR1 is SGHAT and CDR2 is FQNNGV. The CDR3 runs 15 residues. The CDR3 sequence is CASSLNRLSNNEQFF. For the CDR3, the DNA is TGTGCCAGCAGCTTAAACCGACTTTCTAACAATGAGCAGTTCTTC. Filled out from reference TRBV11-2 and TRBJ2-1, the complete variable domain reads EAGVAQSPRYKIIEKRQSVAFWCNPISGHATLYWYQQILGQGPKLLIQFQNNGVVDDSQLPKDRFSAERLKGVDSTLKIQPAKLEDSAVYLCASSLNRLSNNEQFFGPGTRLTVL.

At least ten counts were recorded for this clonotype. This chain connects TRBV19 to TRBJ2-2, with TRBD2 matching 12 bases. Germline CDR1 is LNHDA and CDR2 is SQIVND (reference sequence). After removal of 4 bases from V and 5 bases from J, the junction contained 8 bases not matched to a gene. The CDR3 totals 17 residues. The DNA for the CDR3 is TGTGCCAGTAGTAACCTGCTAGCGGGGGGGCAAACCGGGGAGCTGTTTTTT. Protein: CASSNLLAGGQTGELFF.

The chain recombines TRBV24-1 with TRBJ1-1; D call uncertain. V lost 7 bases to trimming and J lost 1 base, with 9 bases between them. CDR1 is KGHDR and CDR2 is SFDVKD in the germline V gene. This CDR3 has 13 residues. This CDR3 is CATRGWANTEAFF. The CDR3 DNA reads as TGTGCCACCAGGGGGTGGGCGAACACTGAAGCTTTCTTT.

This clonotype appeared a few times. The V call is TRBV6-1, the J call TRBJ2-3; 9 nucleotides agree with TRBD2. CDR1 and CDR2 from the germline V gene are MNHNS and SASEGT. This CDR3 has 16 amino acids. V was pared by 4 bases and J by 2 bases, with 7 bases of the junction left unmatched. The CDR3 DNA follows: TGTGCCAGCAGTGCGAGCGGGGGGACGTTCACAGATACGCAGTATTTT. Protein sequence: CASSASGGTFTDTQYF.

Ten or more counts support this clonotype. The CDR3 bases are TGTGCCAGCAGTTTTACTATGAGACTGATGAACACCGGGGAGCTGTTTTTT. It yields the protein CASSFTMRLMNTGELFF. The chain links TRBV28 to TRBJ2-2; D is unclear. V shed 3 bases and J shed 1 base, with 15 bases lying between them. The CDR3 spans 17 residues. The germline gives CDR1 MDHEN, CDR2 SYDVKM.

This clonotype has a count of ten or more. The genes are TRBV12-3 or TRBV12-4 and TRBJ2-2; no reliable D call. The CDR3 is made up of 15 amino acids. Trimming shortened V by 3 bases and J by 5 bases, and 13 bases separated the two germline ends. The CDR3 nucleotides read TGTGCCAGCAGTTTTTGGGGTAAAGGGACCGGGGAGCTGTTTTTT. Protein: CASSFWGKGTGELFF.

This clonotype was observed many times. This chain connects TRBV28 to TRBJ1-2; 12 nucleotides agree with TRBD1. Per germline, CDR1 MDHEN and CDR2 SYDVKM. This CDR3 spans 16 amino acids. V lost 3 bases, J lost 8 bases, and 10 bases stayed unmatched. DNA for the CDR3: TGTGCCAGCAGTTTCAGGGACAGGGGGCTCCTTCCGGGCTACACCTTC. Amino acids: CASSFRDRGLLPGYTF.

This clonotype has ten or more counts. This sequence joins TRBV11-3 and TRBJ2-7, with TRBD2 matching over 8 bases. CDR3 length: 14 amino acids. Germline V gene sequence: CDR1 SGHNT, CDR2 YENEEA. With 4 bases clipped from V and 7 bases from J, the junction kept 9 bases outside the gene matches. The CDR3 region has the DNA TGTGCCAGCAGCTCCAGCGGGAGAGCGGGGGAGCAGTACTTC. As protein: CASSSSGRAGEQYF. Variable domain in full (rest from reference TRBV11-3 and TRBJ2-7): EAGVVQSPRYKIIEKKQPVAFWCNPISGHNTLYWYLQNLGQGPELLIRYENEEAVDDSQLPKDRFSAERLKGVDSTLKIQPAELGDSAVYLCASSSSGRAGEQYFGPGTRLTVT.

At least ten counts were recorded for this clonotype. CDR3 region: CARRGFQETQYF. Here the CDR3 DNA reads TGTGCCAGGAGGGGGTTCCAAGAGACCCAGTACTTC. The chain couples TRBV2 to TRBJ2-5; a possible D gene is TRBD1 (6 bases). The CDR3 sequence is 12 residues long. Germline CDR1 is SNHLY and CDR2 is FYNNEI. V lost 9 bases and J 1 base, leaving 9 bases between the germline ends.